This T cell receptor (beta chain) was sequenced for a study of CD8+CD57+ T cells in acquired aplastic anemia. The overall study: Sorted CD4+ and CD8+ cells yielded roughly 3.4 ug of DNA on average. Read counts for CD4+ cells (from healthy donors) averaged around 10 million.

Researchers used genomic DNA as the template to profile TCR beta VDJ and CDR3. TCRdb re-derived calls from the reads in MiXCR, one entry per CDR3 protein. The table records fewer than 200,000 distinct CDR3 sequences, approximately 43% of them present only once. Germline CDR1 reads KGHSH; CDR2 reads LQKENI. This CDR3 contains 14 residues. V dropped 3 bases and J dropped 6 bases, with 15 bases sitting between them. A note on this clonotype: Its antigen is not identified.

Regarding the study as a whole: Fewer than 30 shared CD8+ CDR3s appeared highly expressed within patients' immunodominant clones.

The source material was sorted CD4+, CD8+, or CD8+CD57+ T cells (not recorded which) from PBMCs. The chain links TRBV18 to TRBJ2-7; maybe TRBD1 (6 bases). The TCR comes from a human donor in good health. Written as DNA, the CDR3 is TGTGCCAGCTCACCGGATGTGACAGGCACCGAGCAGTACTTC. Protein sequence: CASSPDVTGTEQYF.